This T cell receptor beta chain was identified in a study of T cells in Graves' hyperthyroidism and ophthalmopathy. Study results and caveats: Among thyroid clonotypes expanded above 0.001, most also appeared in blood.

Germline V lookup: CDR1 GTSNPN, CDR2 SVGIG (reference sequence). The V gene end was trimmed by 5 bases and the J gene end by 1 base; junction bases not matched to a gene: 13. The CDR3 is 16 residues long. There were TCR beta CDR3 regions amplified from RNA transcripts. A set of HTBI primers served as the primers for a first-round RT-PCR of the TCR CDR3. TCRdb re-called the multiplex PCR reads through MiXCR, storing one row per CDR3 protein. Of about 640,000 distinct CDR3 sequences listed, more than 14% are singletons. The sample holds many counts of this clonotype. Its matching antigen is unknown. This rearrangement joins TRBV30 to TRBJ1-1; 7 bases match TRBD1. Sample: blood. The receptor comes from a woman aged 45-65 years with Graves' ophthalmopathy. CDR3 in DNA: TGTGCCTGGTGTCGATCGACAGGGAAGGGGAACACTGAAGCTTTCTTT. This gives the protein CAWCRSTGKGNTEAFF.